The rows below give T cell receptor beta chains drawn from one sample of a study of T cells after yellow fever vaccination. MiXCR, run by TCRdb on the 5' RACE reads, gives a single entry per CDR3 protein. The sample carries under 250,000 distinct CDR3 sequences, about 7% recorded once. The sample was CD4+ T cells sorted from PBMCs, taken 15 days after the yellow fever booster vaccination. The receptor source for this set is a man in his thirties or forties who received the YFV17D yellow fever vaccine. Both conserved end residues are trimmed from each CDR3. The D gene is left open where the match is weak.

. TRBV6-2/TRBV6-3 ASSPTPGANVLT
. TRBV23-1 ASSRRLRRSPFSYNEQF
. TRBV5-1 ASSHSSREQF
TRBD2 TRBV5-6 ASSLTSGRQF
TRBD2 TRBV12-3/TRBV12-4 ASSFTSGTSYEQY
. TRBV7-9 ASSPGGTFYEQY
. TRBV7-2 ASSPMSATQETQY
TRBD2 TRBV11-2 ASSSRVTSGSPSLIEQF
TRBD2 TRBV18 ASSLLGTSGSPYNEQF
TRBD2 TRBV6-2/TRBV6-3 ASRENGRATGELF
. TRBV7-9 ASSLQAQNTEAF
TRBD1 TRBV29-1 SVARTGSLNEQY
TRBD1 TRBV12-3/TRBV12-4 ASSPQGAGIYNEQF
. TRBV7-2 ASSQVVGEQF
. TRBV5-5 ASKGTQRYNEQF
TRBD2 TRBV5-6 ASNPSSLGSGRGTDTQY
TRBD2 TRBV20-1 SARAGGGWTGELF
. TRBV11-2 ASTIQNTGELF
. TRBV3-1 ASSQQQGVRNSPLH
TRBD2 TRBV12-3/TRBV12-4 ASSHIAGGPGYEQY
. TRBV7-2 ASRFSGQETQY
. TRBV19 ASSIGGRSHQPQH
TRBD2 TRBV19 ASSPLAGGHYEQY
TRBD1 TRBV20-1 SASTGGSGANVLT
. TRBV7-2 ASSRLFSYEQY
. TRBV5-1 ASSLDAGMNTEAF
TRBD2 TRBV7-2 ASSLNGGGYNEQF
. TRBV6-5 ASRSSAGVNQPQH
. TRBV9 ASSVGSGLYYDEQF
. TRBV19 ASSAGQATQY
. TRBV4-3 ASSSRDLKNNEQF
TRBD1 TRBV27 ASSLVDRKETQY
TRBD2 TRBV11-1 ASSFGTSGSHRSYEQY
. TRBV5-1 ASSPGRMEQF
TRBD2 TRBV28 ASSSDPGTRSRQY
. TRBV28 ASSLYAGSGELF
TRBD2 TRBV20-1 SARGQYSGRADTQY
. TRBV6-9 ASYYLGKGRAEQF
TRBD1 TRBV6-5 ASSYRRRQGVGTQY
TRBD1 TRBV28 ASSLQGAATNEKLF
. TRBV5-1 ASSFGGTGNEQF
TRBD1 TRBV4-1 ASSHTRDRSRSFGSPLH
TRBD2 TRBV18 ASSPPSWEGYNEQF
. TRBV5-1 ASSLTASYEQY
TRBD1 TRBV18 ASSKDREGETQY
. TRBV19 ASTETATSSGNTIY
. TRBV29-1 SVVPQRNNEQL
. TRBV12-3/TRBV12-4 ATSSTSYNEQF
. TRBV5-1 ASREGQFSYEQY
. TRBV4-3 ASSQEPAGYRNEQF
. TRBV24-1 ATSGVVTGELF
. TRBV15 ATSRVENEQF
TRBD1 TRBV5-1 ASSPGTGNEQY
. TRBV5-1 ASSSDPDGNNEQF
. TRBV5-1 ASSTEYEQY
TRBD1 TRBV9 ASSGGQGASYEQY
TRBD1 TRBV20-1 SATEDRVEQY